The next 31 T cell receptor beta chains were all read from a single sample in a study of identical twins. One entry per CDR3 protein results from TCRdb running MiXCR on the 5' RACE reads. The sample lists roughly 350,000 distinct CDR3 sequences; approximately 9.1% were seen once. The sequenced sample was naive T cells sorted from blood. These receptors were collected from a woman aged 45-65 years in good health.

The sample holds many counts of this clonotype. J is TRBJ2-2 and V is TRBV5-1; maybe TRBD2 (6 bases). The CDR3 length is 16 residues. V lost 3 bases to trimming and J lost 6 bases, with 18 bases between them. Germline V gene data show CDR1 as SGHRS and CDR2 as YFSETQ. The CDR3 loop is CASSSGTLGPAGELFF. Here the CDR3 DNA reads TGCGCCAGCAGCTCGGGGACTCTGGGCCCAGCCGGGGAGCTGTTTTTT.

There are a few counts of this clonotype. The chain recombines TRBV15 with TRBJ2-1; a weak D match, TRBD1 (7 bases). The V gene lost 3 bases and the J gene lost 7 bases, with 19 bases spanning the gap. This CDR3 has 16 amino acids. Per the germline V gene, CDR1 is LNHNV and CDR2 is YYDKDF (reference sequence). CDR3: CATSRADEAGGNEQFF. The CDR3, as DNA: TGTGCCACCAGCAGGGCAGATGAGGCAGGGGGGAATGAGCAGTTCTTC.

This sequence joins TRBV5-1 and TRBJ2-1, with TRBD2 identical over 10 bases. Trimming cost V 1 base and J 9 bases; bases outside gene matches: 4. From germline, CDR1 is SGHRS and CDR2 YFSETQ. The CDR3 runs 14 residues. This CDR3 reads CASSLFSSGSEQFF. In DNA, the CDR3 is TGCGCCAGCAGCTTGTTTTCTAGCGGGAGTGAGCAGTTCTTC.

The sample holds a few counts of this clonotype. The chain has TRBV7-8 and TRBJ1-1; D possibly corresponds to TRBD1 (6 bases). Germline-derived CDR1 and CDR2 are SGHVS and FQNEAQ. Trimming shortened V by 0 bases and J by 6 bases, and 23 bases separated the two germline ends. There are 18 residues in the CDR3. CDR3 loop: CASSLAGTGRWSGPEAFF. CDR3 coding DNA: TGTGCCAGCAGCTTAGCCGGCACAGGGAGGTGGAGTGGTCCTGAAGCTTTCTTT.

This clonotype came up many times. The chain employs TRBV2 and TRBJ2-1, with 15 bases matching TRBD2. The V gene end was trimmed by 4 bases and the J gene end by 7 bases; junction bases not matched to a gene: 2. The V gene's germline CDR1 is SNHLY and CDR2 FYNNEI. The length of the CDR3 is 15 residues. The CDR3 DNA reads TGTGCCAGCAGTGTCGGACTAGCGGGGGGGAATGAGCAGTTCTTC. The encoded protein is CASSVGLAGGNEQFF. Looking up the rest from reference TRBV2 and TRBJ2-1 gives the full variable domain: EPEVTQTPSHQVTQMGQEVILRCVPISNHLYFYWYRQILGQKVEFLVSFYNNEISEKSEIFDDQFSVERPDGSNFTLKIRSTKLEDSAMYFCASSVGLAGGNEQFFGPGTRLTVL.

This clonotype was found a few times. The CDR3 sequence: CATSDLGGSPTDTQYF. The CDR3 DNA sequence: TGTGCCACCAGTGATTTGGGCGGGAGCCCCACAGATACGCAGTATTTT. The V and J genes are TRBV24-1 and TRBJ2-3; TRBD2 aligns across 7 bases. Unmatched junction bases numbered 4, after V lost 0 bases and J lost 2 bases. The germline V gene has CDR1 KGHDR and CDR2 SFDVKD. The CDR3 runs to 16 residues.

V gene TRBV12-3 or TRBV12-4 combines with J gene TRBJ1-5; no firm D call. The CDR3 consists of 14 residues. V was shortened by 2 bases and J by 4 bases, with 9 bases between the two germline ends. CDR3 bases: TGTGCCAGCAGTTTAAAAGGCATAAATCAGCCCCAGCATTTT. Translated: CASSLKGINQPQHF.

This clonotype was seen ten or more times. The rearrangement joins TRBV12-3 or TRBV12-4 to TRBJ1-1; D remains unclear. The CDR3 consists of 12 residues. CDR3 in amino acids: CAIKGRNTEAFF. DNA for the CDR3: TGTGCAATAAAGGGCAGAAACACTGAAGCTTTCTTT.

This clonotype was observed a handful of times. This rearrangement joins TRBV11-3 to TRBJ2-1; TRBD1 aligns across 9 bases. The CDR3 spans 15 residues. Trimming removed 5 bases from V and 3 bases from J; junction bases left unmatched: 5. CDR1 is SGHNT, CDR2 YENEEA, per germline. The CDR3 DNA sequence: TGTGCCAGCAGCGAACAGGGGGCTAACTACAATGAGCAGTTCTTC. It specifies CASSEQGANYNEQFF.

This clonotype was picked up a small number of times. The chain uses TRBV4-1 and TRBJ2-3; 10 bases match TRBD1. Germline lookup yields CDR1 MGHRA and CDR2 YSYEKL. The ends lost 4 bases at V and 4 bases at J; junction bases unmatched: 5. The CDR3 sequence is 15 residues long. The DNA for the CDR3 is TGCGCCAGCAGCCCCGGGGGACAGGGGTCAGATACGCAGTATTTT. Translation: CASSPGGQGSDTQYF.

The gene calls are TRBV27 and TRBJ2-1; no definite D call. The CDR3 runs to 15 residues. V was clipped by 0 bases and J by 5 bases, with 11 bases between them. CDR1 MNHEY and CDR2 SMNVEV come from the germline V gene (reference sequence). CDR3 amino acids: CASSLSGFGDNEQFF. The CDR3 nucleotides read TGTGCCAGCAGTTTATCAGGGTTCGGAGACAATGAGCAGTTCTTC.

This clonotype was counted a few times. DNA for the CDR3: TGTGCCAGCAGTTTCTTGGACAGGGGGGGCGAGCAGTACTTC. Its translation: CASSFLDRGGEQYF. This chain connects TRBV12-3 or TRBV12-4 to TRBJ2-7; TRBD1 matches 10 bases. This CDR3 region has 14 residues. V gave up 3 bases and J gave up 6 bases; unmatched junction bases: 5.

This clonotype turned up a few times. The J gene is TRBJ1-2, the V gene TRBV5-6, with D possibly matching TRBD1 (5 bases). Per germline, CDR1 SGHDT and CDR2 YYEEEE. The CDR3 sequence is 15 residues long. Trimming left V 1 base short and J 5 bases short, with 15 bases between. The CDR3 loop reads CASSLNSHRIYGYTF. The CDR3 nucleotides read TGTGCCAGCAGCTTGAATAGCCACAGGATTTATGGCTACACCTTC.

The rearrangement links TRBV2 to TRBJ2-2; no firm D call. The CDR3 runs 13 residues. Per germline, CDR1 SNHLY and CDR2 FYNNEI. Trimming took 2 bases from V and 6 from J, leaving 7 bases between them. CDR3 in DNA: TGTGCCAGCAGTGAATGGTCGGCCGGGGAGCTGTTTTTT. As protein: CASSEWSAGELFF. Full variable domain (rest looked up from reference TRBV2 and TRBJ2-2): EPEVTQTPSHQVTQMGQEVILRCVPISNHLYFYWYRQILGQKVEFLVSFYNNEISEKSEIFDDQFSVERPDGSNFTLKIRSTKLEDSAMYFCASSEWSAGELFFGEGSRLTVL.

The J gene is TRBJ2-3, the V gene TRBV20-1; tentative D call: TRBD2 (5 bases). V was clipped by 5 bases and J by 8 bases, with 26 bases between them. CDR1 is DFQATT, CDR2 SNEGSKA, per germline (reference sequence). The length of the CDR3 is 16 residues. Written as DNA, the CDR3 is TGCAGTGCTCCCGCTACCGGACTCCCCGAGGAAGGTACGCAGTATTTT. This sequence encodes CSAPATGLPEEGTQYF.

The chain combines TRBV6-5 with TRBJ2-2; TRBD2 matches 9 bases. The CDR3 runs 14 residues. V lost 3 bases and J lost 7; bases outside the gene matches: 3. Germline assignment: CDR1 MNHEY and CDR2 SVGAGI. In nucleotides, the CDR3 is TGTGCCAGCAGTTATGAGCGGGGGGTCGGGGAGCTGTTTTTT. This sequence encodes CASSYERGVGELFF.

This clonotype was counted ten times or more. The chain joins TRBV3-1 to TRBJ2-2, with TRBD2 matching over 7 bases. CDR1 and CDR2 from the germline V gene are LGHDT and YNNKEL (reference sequence). CDR3 length: 18 amino acids. V was pared by 4 bases and J by 4 bases, with 15 bases of the junction left unmatched. The CDR3 bases are TGTGCCAGCAGCCCCGGGACTACGCTGCCCCCGAGCACCGGGGAGCTGTTTTTT. This codes for CASSPGTTLPPSTGELFF.

The chain is built from TRBV9 and TRBJ2-3; D possibly corresponds to TRBD2 (6 bases). Germline V gene lookup returns CDR1 SGDLS and CDR2 YYNGEE. V was shortened by 0 bases and J by 2 bases, with 13 bases between the two germline ends. The CDR3 runs to 16 residues. The CDR3 spells CASSVAGIAVTDTQYF. CDR3 bases: TGTGCCAGCAGCGTAGCTGGGATAGCGGTCACAGATACGCAGTATTTT.

There are many counts of this clonotype. The CDR3 sequence is CASTPATAGMNTGELFF. The CDR3 bases are TGCGCCAGCACCCCCGCGACAGCGGGCATGAACACCGGGGAGCTGTTTTTT. V usage is TRBV5-1 and J usage is TRBJ2-2; D perhaps matches TRBD2 (6 bases). The CDR3 loop spans 17 amino acids. Germline assignment: CDR1 SGHRS and CDR2 YFSETQ. V lost 6 bases and J 1 base, leaving 19 bases between the germline ends.

In its sample, this clonotype was seen many times. The chain employs TRBV27 and TRBJ2-3; D is uncertain. Germline V gene sequence: CDR1 MNHEY, CDR2 SMNVEV (reference sequence). Trimming left V 5 bases short and J 2 bases short, with 11 bases between. The CDR3 loop spans 14 amino acids. As DNA, the CDR3 is TGTGCCAGCAGTCCTCTAGTGGACACAGATACGCAGTATTTT. Translating gives CASSPLVDTDTQYF.

This clonotype has only one observation. J is TRBJ2-1 and V is TRBV2; D may be TRBD2 (6 bases). With 6 bases removed from V and 8 bases from J, the gap between germline ends came to 11 bases. Per the germline V gene, CDR1 is SNHLY and CDR2 is FYNNEI. CDR3 length: 12 amino acids. Here the CDR3 reads CASRGGFDEQFF. CDR3 nucleotides: TGTGCCAGCAGGGGGGGTTTCGATGAGCAGTTCTTC.

This clonotype was seen many times. The CDR3 spells CATSDFAGGNQPQHF. In DNA, the CDR3 is TGTGCCACCAGTGATTTCGCGGGCGGCAATCAGCCCCAGCATTTT. The chain couples TRBV24-1 to TRBJ1-5, with D unclear. Germline assignment: CDR1 KGHDR and CDR2 SFDVKD. The CDR3 extends over 15 amino acids. Deletions cut 1 base from V and 2 bases from J, with 8 bases between.

This clonotype has only a few counts. This chain uses TRBV2 with TRBJ1-6; perhaps TRBD1 as D (5 bases). V was clipped by 11 bases and J by 7 bases, with 15 bases between them. The CDR3 consists of 13 residues. CDR1 and CDR2 from the germline V gene are SNHLY and FYNNEI. CDR3 DNA: TGTGCCGGCCATCGGGACTCGAATTCACCCCTCCACTTT. This sequence encodes CAGHRDSNSPLHF.

The table lists this clonotype with many counts. The rearrangement uses TRBV20-1 and TRBJ2-2; D not certain. The CDR3 is 13 amino acids. V lost 4 bases and J lost 4, with 10 bases in between. The germline CDR1 and CDR2 sequences are DFQATT and SNEGSKA (reference sequence). CDR3 sequence: CSANRPTTGELFF. CDR3 in DNA: TGCAGTGCTAATCGGCCTACCACCGGGGAGCTGTTTTTT.

This clonotype was picked up a small number of times. CDR3 region: CSVVLAVYNEQFF. Here the CDR3 DNA reads TGCAGCGTTGTCCTAGCAGTCTACAATGAGCAGTTCTTC. The V and J genes are TRBV29-1 and TRBJ2-1; a possible D gene is TRBD2 (5 bases). Trimming shortened V by 4 bases and J by 3 bases, and 10 bases separated the two germline ends. The germline V gene has CDR1 SQVTM and CDR2 ANQGSEA. There are 13 residues in the CDR3.

The chain joins TRBV10-1 to TRBJ2-5, with TRBD2 matching 7 bases. The CDR3 runs to 16 residues. V lost 0 bases and J lost 3; bases outside the gene matches: 7. CDR1 and CDR2 from the germline V gene are WNHNN and SYGVQD (reference sequence). CDR3 sequence: CASSESEAGREETQYF. The CDR3 region has the DNA TGCGCCAGCAGTGAGTCGGAAGCGGGAAGAGAAGAGACCCAGTACTTC.

A word on this clonotype: One end of the junction does not line up with germline, which may come from a read error. The chain carries TRBV12-3 or TRBV12-4 and TRBJ2-1, with unresolved D. The CDR3 has 12 residues. The CDR3: CASRNRSGFSNF. CDR3 coding DNA: TGTGCCAGCAGGAATAGGAGTGGATTCTCAAACTTC.

This clonotype was seen ten or more times. The rearrangement links TRBV20-1 to TRBJ1-5; tentatively, D is TRBD1 (6 bases). The V and J ends lost 3 bases and 11 bases respectively, with 17 bases between them. The CDR3 is 13 amino acids. Germline assignment: CDR1 DFQATT and CDR2 SNEGSKA (reference sequence). The CDR3 DNA sequence: TGCAGTGCTAGGATCCAGGGGCTCGGGACCCAGCATTTT. Its translation: CSARIQGLGTQHF.

The rearrangement uses TRBV29-1 and TRBJ2-2; D assignment may be TRBD1 or TRBD2 (5 bases each). The CDR3 is 15 amino acids. V was trimmed by 1 base and J by 2 bases, leaving 11 bases between them. CDR1 and CDR2 from the germline V gene are SQVTM and ANQGSEA. The CDR3 reads CSVEGRDRNTGELFF. CDR3 nucleotides: TGCAGCGTTGAAGGCCGGGACCGCAACACCGGGGAGCTGTTTTTT.

This clonotype appeared a few times. This chain uses TRBV12-3 or TRBV12-4 with TRBJ2-5, with D tentatively TRBD1 (6 bases). This CDR3 has 12 residues. V was cut by 8 bases and J by 1 base, with 8 bases left in between. CDR3 nucleotide sequence: TGTGCCAGCGGGGACACCCAAGAGACCCAGTACTTC. It encodes CASGDTQETQYF.

This clonotype was seen a few times. The chain couples TRBV9 to TRBJ2-3; 10 positions match TRBD2. CDR3 size: 14 residues. Germline CDR1 reads SGDLS; CDR2 reads YYNGEE. The V gene end was trimmed by 4 bases and the J gene end by 3 bases; junction bases not matched to a gene: 2. The CDR3 protein is CASSLSGRTDTQYF. For the CDR3, the DNA is TGTGCCAGCAGCCTTAGCGGGAGGACAGATACGCAGTATTTT.